This is a list of T cell receptor beta chains from one sample in a study of T-cell memory formation after mild COVID-19. From the 5' RACE reads, TCRdb called clonotypes with MiXCR, one entry per CDR3 protein. The sample yields 150,000 to 200,000 distinct CDR3 sequences, 16% seen once. Sequences were obtained from PBMCs or a T cell subset sorted from them (not recorded which). The source of these receptors is an adult woman who had mild COVID-19 (a few samples of this study predate the infection). Cell type and time point are not known. The CDR3 runs from the conserved cysteine through the conserved F or W. Fields, in order: clone size, D gene, V gene, J gene, CDR3 DNA, CDR3 protein. The D gene is left open where the match is weak. For some rows the clone size is stated as once, few or many, or as a class when expanded; others skip it.

clone size: .
D gene: TRBD1
V gene: TRBV25-1
J gene: TRBJ2-7
CDR3 DNA: TGTGCCAGCAGTGAATGGCAAAGCCGACAGGGCTCCTACGAGCAGTACTTC
CDR3 protein: CASSEWQSRQGSYEQYF

clone size: few
D gene: .
V gene: TRBV10-3
J gene: TRBJ2-5
CDR3 DNA: TGTGCCATCAGTGAGTCGATTATGGCAAACCAAGAGACCCAGTACTTC
CDR3 protein: CAISESIMANQETQYF

clone size: many
D gene: .
V gene: TRBV7-3
J gene: TRBJ2-7
CDR3 DNA: TGTGCCAGCAGCTCGGCAGCGGGTACCCCGGGCTACGAGCAGTACTTC
CDR3 protein: CASSSAAGTPGYEQYF

clone size: .
D gene: .
V gene: TRBV19
J gene: TRBJ2-3
CDR3 DNA: TGTGCCAGTAGTTGGGACAAACCCACAGATACGCAGTATTTT
CDR3 protein: CASSWDKPTDTQYF

clone size: .
D gene: .
V gene: TRBV6-1
J gene: TRBJ2-3
CDR3 DNA: TGTGCCGCGGGCGGGGCGAGGGCAGATACGCAGTATTTT
CDR3 protein: CAAGGARADTQYF

clone size: few
D gene: TRBD1
V gene: TRBV6-6
J gene: TRBJ2-5
CDR3 DNA: TGTGCCAGCAGCCACGGGGACAGGGGACAAGAGACCCAGTACTTC
CDR3 protein: CASSHGDRGQETQYF

clone size: .
D gene: .
V gene: TRBV6-5
J gene: TRBJ1-5
CDR3 DNA: TGTGCCAGCAGTTATGGACACCAGGGTGCCCAGCATTTT
CDR3 protein: CASSYGHQGAQHF

clone size: .
D gene: .
V gene: TRBV15
J gene: TRBJ2-2
CDR3 DNA: TGTGCCACCAGCAGAGCCTCTGGGGAGCTGTTTTTT
CDR3 protein: CATSRASGELFF

clone size: .
D gene: .
V gene: TRBV5-1
J gene: TRBJ1-1
CDR3 DNA: TGCGCCAGCAGCTTGGCCGTGGCAGGCGAAGCTTTCTTT
CDR3 protein: CASSLAVAGEAFF

clone size: .
D gene: TRBD1
V gene: TRBV7-9
J gene: TRBJ2-2
CDR3 DNA: TGTGCCAGCAGCGGACAGGGGGAGGTGCCTACCGGGGAGCTGTTTTTT
CDR3 protein: CASSGQGEVPTGELFF

clone size: .
D gene: .
V gene: TRBV7-9
J gene: TRBJ2-1
CDR3 DNA: TGTGCCAGCAGCCGTTTAGCGTTGACAAATGAGCAGTTCTTC
CDR3 protein: CASSRLALTNEQFF

clone size: few
D gene: TRBD1
V gene: TRBV7-9
J gene: TRBJ2-3
CDR3 DNA: TGTGCCAGCAGCCCCGTGCAGGGGGCGAGTGCAGATACGCAGTATTTT
CDR3 protein: CASSPVQGASADTQYF

clone size: few
D gene: TRBD1
V gene: TRBV7-3
J gene: TRBJ1-2
CDR3 DNA: TGTGCCAGCAGCTTAAACTCCGGGACAGTTAACTATGGCTACACCTTC
CDR3 protein: CASSLNSGTVNYGYTF

clone size: few
D gene: TRBD1
V gene: TRBV5-1
J gene: TRBJ1-1
CDR3 DNA: TGCGCCAGCAGCGGGGGACAGGAGCTTAGAACTGAAGCTTTCTTT
CDR3 protein: CASSGGQELRTEAFF

clone size: .
D gene: .
V gene: TRBV10-3
J gene: TRBJ2-4
CDR3 DNA: TGTGCCATCAGTGAGGGACTCACCAAAAACATTCAGTACTTC
CDR3 protein: CAISEGLTKNIQYF

clone size: few
D gene: .
V gene: TRBV24-1
J gene: TRBJ2-3
CDR3 DNA: TGTGCCACCAGTGATTTGACCAGCGGGCTCGGAACAGATACGCAGTATTTT
CDR3 protein: CATSDLTSGLGTDTQYF

clone size: .
D gene: .
V gene: TRBV7-9
J gene: TRBJ2-3
CDR3 DNA: TGTGCCAGCAGCTCCGTCTCCGGGACGGAGAGCACAGATACGCAGTATTTT
CDR3 protein: CASSSVSGTESTDTQYF

clone size: .
D gene: .
V gene: TRBV18
J gene: TRBJ1-2
CDR3 DNA: TGTGCCAGCTCATCTATCCCTAACAGCTATGGCTACACCTTC
CDR3 protein: CASSSIPNSYGYTF

clone size: few
D gene: .
V gene: TRBV7-9
J gene: TRBJ2-1
CDR3 DNA: TGTGCCAGCAGCCGGGAGCCCATAAGCTCCTACAATGAGCAGTTCTTC
CDR3 protein: CASSREPISSYNEQFF

clone size: .
D gene: .
V gene: TRBV27
J gene: TRBJ1-5
CDR3 DNA: TGTGCCAGTCAGGAGTCAGGGTATCAGCCCCAGCATTTT
CDR3 protein: CASQESGYQPQHF

clone size: .
D gene: .
V gene: TRBV3-1
J gene: TRBJ2-7
CDR3 DNA: TGTGCCAGCAGCCCGGGTCTGCTGGGCGAGCAGTACTTC
CDR3 protein: CASSPGLLGEQYF

clone size: once
D gene: .
V gene: TRBV5-1
J gene: TRBJ1-1
CDR3 DNA: TGCGCCAGCAGGACGAGGGACATGAACACTGAAGCTTTCTTT
CDR3 protein: CASRTRDMNTEAFF

clone size: .
D gene: TRBD2
V gene: TRBV7-6
J gene: TRBJ2-3
CDR3 DNA: TGTGCCAGCAGCTTAGCGGGGGGAGGGCTTCGCACAGATACGCAGTATTTT
CDR3 protein: CASSLAGGGLRTDTQYF

clone size: few
D gene: TRBD2
V gene: TRBV3-1
J gene: TRBJ2-5
CDR3 DNA: TGTGCCAGCAGCTCCACTAGCGGGGGGGTCCAAGAGACCCAGTACTTC
CDR3 protein: CASSSTSGGVQETQYF

clone size: .
D gene: .
V gene: TRBV12-3/TRBV12-4
J gene: TRBJ1-5
CDR3 DNA: TGTGCCAGCAGCGCGGGGCCCAGAGAAAATCAGCCCCAGCATTTT
CDR3 protein: CASSAGPRENQPQHF

clone size: .
D gene: TRBD2
V gene: TRBV2
J gene: TRBJ2-3
CDR3 DNA: TGTGCCAGCAGTCCCCTTAGCGGGCTAGCACTCACAGATACGCAGTATTTT
CDR3 protein: CASSPLSGLALTDTQYF

clone size: .
D gene: TRBD1
V gene: TRBV29-1
J gene: TRBJ1-1
CDR3 DNA: TGCAGCGCAGAACGGACAGGACAGAACACTGAAGCTTTCTTT
CDR3 protein: CSAERTGQNTEAFF

clone size: many
D gene: TRBD2
V gene: TRBV12-3/TRBV12-4
J gene: TRBJ2-1
CDR3 DNA: TGTGCCAGCAGTCCCATGGGGAGGGTGGGGAATGAGCAGTTCTTC
CDR3 protein: CASSPMGRVGNEQFF

clone size: .
D gene: .
V gene: TRBV12-3/TRBV12-4
J gene: TRBJ2-3
CDR3 DNA: TGTGCCAGCAGTATAGGAGATACGCAGTATTTT
CDR3 protein: CASSIGDTQYF

clone size: few
D gene: .
V gene: TRBV9
J gene: TRBJ2-7
CDR3 DNA: TGTGCCAGCAGCCCCGGCGGGGTTCTTTCCTACGAGCAGTACTTC
CDR3 protein: CASSPGGVLSYEQYF

clone size: .
D gene: .
V gene: TRBV7-2
J gene: TRBJ2-3
CDR3 DNA: TGTGCCAGCAGCTTAGGGCTCGATTTGGATACGCAGTATTTT
CDR3 protein: CASSLGLDLDTQYF

clone size: .
D gene: TRBD1
V gene: TRBV19
J gene: TRBJ2-7
CDR3 DNA: TGTGCCAGTAGCCCCGACAGGGGGGCTTCCTACGAGCAGTACTTC
CDR3 protein: CASSPDRGASYEQYF

clone size: few
D gene: .
V gene: TRBV9
J gene: TRBJ2-7
CDR3 DNA: TGTGCCAGCAGCGAACAGTGGGGGTACGAGCAGTACTTC
CDR3 protein: CASSEQWGYEQYF

clone size: few
D gene: .
V gene: TRBV5-1
J gene: TRBJ2-7
CDR3 DNA: TGCGCCAGCAGCTTGGACACAAGCCTCTACGAGCAGTACTTC
CDR3 protein: CASSLDTSLYEQYF

clone size: few
D gene: TRBD2
V gene: TRBV5-1
J gene: TRBJ2-5
CDR3 DNA: TGCGCCAGCAGCCCCGGAGGACTAGCGGCCCCAGGAACCCAGTACTTC
CDR3 protein: CASSPGGLAAPGTQYF

clone size: few
D gene: TRBD2
V gene: TRBV24-1
J gene: TRBJ2-5
CDR3 DNA: TGTGCCACTACTAGCGGGGAGACCCAGTACTTC
CDR3 protein: CATTSGETQYF

clone size: .
D gene: .
V gene: TRBV29-1
J gene: TRBJ2-1
CDR3 DNA: TGCAGCGTTGAAGTGGGACACCACAATGAGCAGTTCTTC
CDR3 protein: CSVEVGHHNEQFF

clone size: .
D gene: TRBD2
V gene: TRBV27
J gene: TRBJ2-3
CDR3 DNA: TGTGCCAGCAGTTCCTTAGCGGGAGTCGGTGGGGGAACAGATACGCAGTATTTT
CDR3 protein: CASSSLAGVGGGTDTQYF

clone size: many
D gene: TRBD1
V gene: TRBV20-1
J gene: TRBJ2-7
CDR3 DNA: TGCAGTGCAACCGTCGGACAGGCACTGTTGGTCGAGCAGTACTTC
CDR3 protein: CSATVGQALLVEQYF

clone size: few
D gene: .
V gene: TRBV7-9
J gene: TRBJ1-1
CDR3 DNA: TGTGCCAGCAGCTTAGGGAGGGGACGGAACACTGAAGCTTTCTTT
CDR3 protein: CASSLGRGRNTEAFF

clone size: many
D gene: TRBD1
V gene: TRBV5-6
J gene: TRBJ2-7
CDR3 DNA: TGTGCCAGCAGCTTAACCGGGACAGGGAACGAGCAGTACTTC
CDR3 protein: CASSLTGTGNEQYF

clone size: .
D gene: .
V gene: TRBV5-1
J gene: TRBJ1-3
CDR3 DNA: TGCGCCAGCAGCTCTGACAGGGGAAACACCATATATTTT
CDR3 protein: CASSSDRGNTIYF

clone size: few
D gene: .
V gene: TRBV7-2
J gene: TRBJ1-1
CDR3 DNA: TGTGCCAGCAGCTTAGCGGGAGGGAGAATGAACACTGAAGCTTTCTTT
CDR3 protein: CASSLAGGRMNTEAFF

clone size: few
D gene: .
V gene: TRBV5-1
J gene: TRBJ2-7
CDR3 DNA: TGCGCCAGCAGCTTCCTTGGCCAACCGGACAGTTACGAGCAGTACTTC
CDR3 protein: CASSFLGQPDSYEQYF

clone size: once
D gene: .
V gene: TRBV7-7
J gene: TRBJ2-2
CDR3 DNA: TGTGCTAGCAGCTCAGGAGGGCTTGCCGGGGAGCTGTTTTTT
CDR3 protein: CASSSGGLAGELFF

clone size: few
D gene: TRBD1
V gene: TRBV20-1
J gene: TRBJ1-2
CDR3 DNA: TGCAGTGCTTACAGGGGAGGGGGCTACACCTTC
CDR3 protein: CSAYRGGGYTF

clone size: .
D gene: TRBD1
V gene: TRBV4-3
J gene: TRBJ1-2
CDR3 DNA: TGCGCCAGCAGCCCTGCCAGGGGGTTGTATGGCTACACCTTC
CDR3 protein: CASSPARGLYGYTF

clone size: few
D gene: TRBD1
V gene: TRBV5-1
J gene: TRBJ2-1
CDR3 DNA: TGCGCCAGCAGCGCCGGACAGGGAGCCTACAATGAGCAGTTCTTC
CDR3 protein: CASSAGQGAYNEQFF

clone size: .
D gene: .
V gene: TRBV19
J gene: TRBJ1-4
CDR3 DNA: TGTGCCAGTAGTTCTCAAACCGGGGCCACCGAAAAACTGTTTTTT
CDR3 protein: CASSSQTGATEKLFF

clone size: .
D gene: .
V gene: TRBV5-4
J gene: TRBJ2-5
CDR3 DNA: TGTGCCAGCAGCTTGGTCGGGGGCCTCGGGACCCAGTACTTC
CDR3 protein: CASSLVGGLGTQYF

clone size: .
D gene: .
V gene: TRBV7-2
J gene: TRBJ1-2
CDR3 DNA: TGTGCCAGCAGCCTTGAGGGGGGCTGGACAGACTATGGCTACACCTTC
CDR3 protein: CASSLEGGWTDYGYTF

clone size: few
D gene: TRBD1
V gene: TRBV6-1
J gene: TRBJ2-5
CDR3 DNA: TGTGCCAGCAGTACGAGGGGGCGCAAAGAGACCCAGTACTTC
CDR3 protein: CASSTRGRKETQYF

clone size: few
D gene: .
V gene: TRBV19
J gene: TRBJ1-2
CDR3 DNA: TGTGCCAGTAGTATGGGGGAGTGGGGTCATGGCTACACCTTC
CDR3 protein: CASSMGEWGHGYTF